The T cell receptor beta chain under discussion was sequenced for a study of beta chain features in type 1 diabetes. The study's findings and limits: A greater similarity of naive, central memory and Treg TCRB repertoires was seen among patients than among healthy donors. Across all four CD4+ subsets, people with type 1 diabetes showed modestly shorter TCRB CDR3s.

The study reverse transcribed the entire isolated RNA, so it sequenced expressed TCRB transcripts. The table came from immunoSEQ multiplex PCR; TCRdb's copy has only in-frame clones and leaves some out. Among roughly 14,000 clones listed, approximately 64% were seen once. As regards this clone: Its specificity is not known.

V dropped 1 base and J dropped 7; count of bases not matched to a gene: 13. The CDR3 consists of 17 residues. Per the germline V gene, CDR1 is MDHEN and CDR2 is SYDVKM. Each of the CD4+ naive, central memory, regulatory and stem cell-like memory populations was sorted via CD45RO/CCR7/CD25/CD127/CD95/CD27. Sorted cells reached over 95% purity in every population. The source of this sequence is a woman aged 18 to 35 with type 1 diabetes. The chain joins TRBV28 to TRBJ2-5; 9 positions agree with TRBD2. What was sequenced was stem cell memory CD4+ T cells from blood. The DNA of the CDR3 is TGTGCCAGCAGTTTATTCGGAGCTAGCGGGGCTCTGGGGACCCAGTACTTC. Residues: CASSLFGASGALGTQYF.